This T cell receptor (beta chain) was sequenced during a study of T cell responses to AZD1222 COVID-19 vaccine. Findings and caveats of the study: Spike-spanning, vaccine-associated CD4 TCRs were dominant at 160-218 and 743-854. A mostly white British donor set with more females was recruited, and clonal diversity was possibly underestimated. The number of AZD1222 recipients seropositive at baseline was only five or six.

Comments on this clone: What it binds is unknown.

Profiled with immunoSEQ multiplex PCR; TCRdb holds only in-frame clones, not every one. The sample consists of around 120,000 clones, about 91% of them appearing once. J lost 7 bases, V lost 2 bases, and 9 bases had no gene match. CDR1 and CDR2 (germline): SNHLY, FYNNEI. The CDR3 totals 15 residues. The sample in question was peripheral blood, obtained on day 0 of AZD1222 vaccination. V is TRBV2 and J is TRBJ2-7, with 9 bases that match TRBD1. The sequence was obtained from an adult in good health. The CDR3: CASSEMGQGSWEQYF. The CDR3 bases are TGTGCCAGCAGTGAAATGGGACAGGGTTCCTGGGAGCAGTACTTC.